This TCR beta chain is drawn from a study of T cell changes during pregnancy in multiple sclerosis. Germline V gives CDR1 SQVTM, CDR2 ANQGSEA. Trimming removed 5 bases at V and 2 bases at J, with 13 bases between. The CDR3 runs to 13 residues. The repertoire was sequenced with immunoSEQ multiplex PCR; TCRdb's copy has only in-frame clones and lacks some. The sample comprises tens of thousands of clones, roughly 92% of which are singletons, and more than 1.2% rests with the top ten. The gene calls are TRBV29-1 and TRBJ2-7; D is possibly TRBD2 (6 bases). The source is a female donor with multiple sclerosis, enrolled in a pregnancy study. This specimen was peripheral blood, taken in the second trimester of pregnancy. The DNA of the CDR3 is TGCAGCGTTACTATAGCGGAACCCTACGAGCAGTACTTC. It yields the protein CSVTIAEPYEQYF.